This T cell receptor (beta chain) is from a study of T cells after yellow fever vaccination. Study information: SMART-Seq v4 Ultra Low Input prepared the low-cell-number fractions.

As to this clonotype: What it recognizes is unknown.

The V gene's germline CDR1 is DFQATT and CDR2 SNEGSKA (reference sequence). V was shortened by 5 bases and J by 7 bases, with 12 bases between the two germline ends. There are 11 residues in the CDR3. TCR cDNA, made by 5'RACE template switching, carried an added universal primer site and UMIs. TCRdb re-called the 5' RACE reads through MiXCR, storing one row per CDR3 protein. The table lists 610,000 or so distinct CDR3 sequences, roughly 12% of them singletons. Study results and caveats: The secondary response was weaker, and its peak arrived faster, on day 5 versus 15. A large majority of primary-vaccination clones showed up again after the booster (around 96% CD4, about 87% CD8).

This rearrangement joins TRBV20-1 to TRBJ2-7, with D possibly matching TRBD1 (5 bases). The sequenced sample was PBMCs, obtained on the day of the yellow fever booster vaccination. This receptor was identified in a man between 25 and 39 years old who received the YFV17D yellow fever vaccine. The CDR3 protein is CSAASREEQYF. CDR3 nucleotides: TGCAGTGCTGCGAGCAGGGAAGAGCAGTACTTC.